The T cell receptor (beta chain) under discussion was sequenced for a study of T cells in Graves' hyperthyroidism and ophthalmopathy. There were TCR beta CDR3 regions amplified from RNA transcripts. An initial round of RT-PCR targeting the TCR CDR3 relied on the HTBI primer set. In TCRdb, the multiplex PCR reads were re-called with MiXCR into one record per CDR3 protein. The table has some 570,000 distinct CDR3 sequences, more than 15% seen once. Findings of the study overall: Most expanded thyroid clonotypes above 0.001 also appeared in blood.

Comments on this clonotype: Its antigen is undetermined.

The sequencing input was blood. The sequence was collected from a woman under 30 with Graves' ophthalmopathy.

The CDR3 loop reads CASSAVGGDEQYF. The CDR3 nucleotides read TGTGCCAGCAGCGCCGTAGGGGGAGACGAGCAGTACTTC. This chain links TRBV7-3 with TRBJ2-7, with D tentatively TRBD1 (6 bases). Trimming removed 5 bases from V and 5 bases from J, with 13 bases in between. Germline loops: CDR1 SGHTA, CDR2 FQGTGA. The CDR3 is 13 amino acids.